A selection of T cell receptor beta chains follows, all from one sample in a study of neoadjuvant anti-PD-1 for oral cavity cancer. Using immunoSEQ multiplex PCR, the repertoire was profiled, and TCRdb retains in-frame clones only, with some absent. The table has roughly 4,900 clones, nearly 60% seen once; the top ten hold 7.2%. Sequenced material: tumor tissue, taken before nivolumab (anti-PD-1) treatment. The receptor source for this set is a person aged 35-79 years with oral cavity squamous cell carcinoma. CDR3s include the opening cysteine and the closing phenylalanine or tryptophan. The D gene is left open where the match is weak. A row's size may be missing; if present it is once, few, many or a size class.

>NA|TRBV28|NA|TRBJ1-2
CASSFSRGYTF
TGTGCCAGCAGTTTCTCCCGTGGCTACACCTTC
>NA|TRBV28|NA|TRBJ1-1
CASSLGQLNTEAFF
TGTGCCAGCAGTTTGGGACAACTAAACACTGAAGCTTTCTTT
>NA|TRBV7-9|NA|TRBJ1-2
CASSAAIGAGYTF
TGTGCCAGCAGCGCCGCTATTGGGGCCGGCTACACCTTC
>NA|TRBV7-8|NA|TRBJ1-3
CASSLGARNTIYF
TGTGCCAGCAGCTTGGGGGCTCGGAACACCATATATTTT
>few|TRBV2|NA|TRBJ1-1
CASSVSGVNTEAFF
TGTGCCAGCAGTGTCTCGGGGGTAAACACTGAAGCTTTCTTT
>NA|TRBV6-1|NA|TRBJ2-7
CASSFLYEQYF
TGTGCCAGCAGCTTCCTCTACGAGCAGTACTTC
>NA|TRBV5-1|TRBD2|TRBJ2-7
CASSFNAGTSVYEQYF
TGCGCCAGCAGCTTTAACGCCGGGACTAGCGTCTACGAGCAGTACTTC
>NA|TRBV28|TRBD1|TRBJ1-1
CASSLYNRGDTEAFF
TGTGCCAGCAGCCTATACAACAGGGGCGACACTGAAGCTTTCTTT
>NA|TRBV14|NA|TRBJ2-3
CASSQGLQFGTDTQYF
TGTGCCAGCAGCCAAGGGTTGCAGTTTGGCACAGATACGCAGTATTTT
>NA|TRBV5-4|TRBD2|TRBJ2-7
CASSLGGGRGFEQYF
TGTGCCAGCAGCTTGGGGGGCGGGAGGGGTTTCGAGCAGTACTTC